In its sample, the clone carrying this T cell receptor beta chain was seen a few times. The method was immunoSEQ multiplex PCR; TCRdb's version includes in-frame clones alone and lacks a portion of them. The table lists over 60,000 clones, 90% to 95% of them singletons. The ends lost 3 bases at V and 7 bases at J; junction bases unmatched: 7. This CDR3 contains 17 residues. Germline loops: CDR1 KGHSH, CDR2 LQKENI. This entry comes from a study of T cell changes during pregnancy in multiple sclerosis. This receptor was identified in a female donor in good health, enrolled as a control in a pregnancy study. Sample: peripheral blood, taken in the third trimester of pregnancy. The chain has TRBV18 and TRBJ2-1; 15 nucleotides align to TRBD2. CDR3 protein: CASSPRGTSGRQNEQFF. DNA of the CDR3: TGTGCCAGCTCACCTAGAGGGACTAGCGGGAGGCAAAATGAGCAGTTCTTC.